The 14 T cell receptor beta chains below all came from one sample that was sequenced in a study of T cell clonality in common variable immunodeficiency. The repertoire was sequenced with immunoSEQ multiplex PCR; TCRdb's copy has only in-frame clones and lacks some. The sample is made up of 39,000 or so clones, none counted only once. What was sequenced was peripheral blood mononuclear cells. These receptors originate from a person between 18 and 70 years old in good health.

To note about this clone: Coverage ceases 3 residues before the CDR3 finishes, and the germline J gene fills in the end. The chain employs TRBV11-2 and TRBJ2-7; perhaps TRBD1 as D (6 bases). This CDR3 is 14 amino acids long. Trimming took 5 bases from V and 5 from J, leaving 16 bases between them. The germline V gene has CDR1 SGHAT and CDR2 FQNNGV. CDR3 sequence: CASSPTGQGNEQYF. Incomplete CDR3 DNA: TGTGCCAGCAGCCCCACTGGGCAGGGGAACGAG.

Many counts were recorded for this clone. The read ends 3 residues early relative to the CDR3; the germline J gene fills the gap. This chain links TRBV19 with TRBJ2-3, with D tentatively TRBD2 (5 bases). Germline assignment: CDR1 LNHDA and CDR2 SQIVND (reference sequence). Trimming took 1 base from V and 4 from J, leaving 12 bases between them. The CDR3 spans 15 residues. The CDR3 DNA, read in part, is TGTGCCAGTAGTATAGTTCGGACTGGGGCAGATACG. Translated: CASSIVRTGADT. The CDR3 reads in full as CASSIVRTGADTQYF.

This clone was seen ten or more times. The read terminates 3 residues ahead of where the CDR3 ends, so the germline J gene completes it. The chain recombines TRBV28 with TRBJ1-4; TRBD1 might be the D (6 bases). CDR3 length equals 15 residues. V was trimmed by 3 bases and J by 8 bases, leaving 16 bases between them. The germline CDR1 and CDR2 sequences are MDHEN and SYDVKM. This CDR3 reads CASSFSGGGEEKLFF. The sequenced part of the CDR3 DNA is TGTGCCAGCAGTTTTTCGGGAGGGGGTGAGGAAAAA.

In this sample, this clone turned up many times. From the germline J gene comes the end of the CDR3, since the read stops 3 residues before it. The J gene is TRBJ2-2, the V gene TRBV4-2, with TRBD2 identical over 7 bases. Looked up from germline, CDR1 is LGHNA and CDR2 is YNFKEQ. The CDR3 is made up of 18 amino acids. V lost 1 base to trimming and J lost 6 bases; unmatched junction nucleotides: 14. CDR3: CASSQVAVLALGAGELFF. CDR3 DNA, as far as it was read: TGTGCCAGCAGCCAAGTGGCCGTACTAGCGTTAGGAGCCGGGGAG.

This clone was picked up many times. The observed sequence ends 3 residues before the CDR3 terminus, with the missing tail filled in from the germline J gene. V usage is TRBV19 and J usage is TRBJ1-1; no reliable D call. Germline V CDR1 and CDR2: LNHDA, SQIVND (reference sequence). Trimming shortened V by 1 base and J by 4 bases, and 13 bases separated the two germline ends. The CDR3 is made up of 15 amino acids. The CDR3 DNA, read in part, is TGTGCCAGTAGTATAGTCGAGGGCCGGGGCACTGAA. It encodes CASSIVEGRGTE. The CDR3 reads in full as CASSIVEGRGTEAFF.

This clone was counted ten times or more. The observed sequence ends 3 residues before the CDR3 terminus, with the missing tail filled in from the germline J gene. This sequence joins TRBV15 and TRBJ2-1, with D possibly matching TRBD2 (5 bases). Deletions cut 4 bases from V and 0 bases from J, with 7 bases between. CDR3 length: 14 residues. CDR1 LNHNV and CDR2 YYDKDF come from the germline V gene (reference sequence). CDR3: CATSTGSSYNEQFF. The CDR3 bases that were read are TGTGCCACCAGCACGGGGAGCTCCTACAATGAG.

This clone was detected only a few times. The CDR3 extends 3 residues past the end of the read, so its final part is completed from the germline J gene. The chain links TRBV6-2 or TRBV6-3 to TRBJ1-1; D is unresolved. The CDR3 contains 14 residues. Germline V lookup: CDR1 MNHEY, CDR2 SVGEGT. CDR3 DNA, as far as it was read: TGTGCCAGCACACAACGTTTAAGTAGCTACGAG. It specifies CASTQRLSSYE. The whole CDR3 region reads CASTQRLSSYEAFF.

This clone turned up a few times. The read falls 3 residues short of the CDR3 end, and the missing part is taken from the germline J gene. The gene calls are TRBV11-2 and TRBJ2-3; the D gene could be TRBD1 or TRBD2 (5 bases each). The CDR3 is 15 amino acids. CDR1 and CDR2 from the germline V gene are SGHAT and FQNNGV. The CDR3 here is CASSLGGRRQETQYF. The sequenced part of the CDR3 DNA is TGTGCCAGCAGCTTAGGGGGCAGGAGGCAAGAGACG.

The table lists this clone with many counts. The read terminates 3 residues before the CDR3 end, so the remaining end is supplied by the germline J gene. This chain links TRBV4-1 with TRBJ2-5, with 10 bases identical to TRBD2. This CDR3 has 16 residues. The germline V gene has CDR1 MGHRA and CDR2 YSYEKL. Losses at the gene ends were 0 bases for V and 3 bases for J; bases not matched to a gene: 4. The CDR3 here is CASSQESLAGEETQYF. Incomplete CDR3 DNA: TGCGCCAGCAGCCAAGAAAGCCTAGCGGGAGAAGAGACC.

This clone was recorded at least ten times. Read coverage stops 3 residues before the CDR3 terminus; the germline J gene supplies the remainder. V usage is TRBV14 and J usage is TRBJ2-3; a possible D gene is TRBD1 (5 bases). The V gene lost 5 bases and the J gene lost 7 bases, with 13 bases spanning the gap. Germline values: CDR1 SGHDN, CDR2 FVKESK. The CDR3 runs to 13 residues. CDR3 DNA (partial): TGTGCCAGCAGCGATAGCAGGGTGTATACG. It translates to CASSDSRVYT. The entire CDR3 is CASSDSRVYTQYF.

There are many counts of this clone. Incomplete CDR3 DNA: TGTGCCAGCTCACCGACGACAGCGACCTACGAG. Encoded protein: CASSPTTATYE. The whole CDR3 sequence reads CASSPTTATYEQYF. The chain combines TRBV18 with TRBJ2-7; tentative D call: TRBD1 (5 bases). The CDR3 goes on 3 residues after the read ends, and that part is filled in from the germline J gene. CDR1 and CDR2 (germline): KGHSH, LQKENI. Trimming took off 3 bases at V and 2 bases at J, with 11 bases between the two ends. This CDR3 is 14 amino acids long.

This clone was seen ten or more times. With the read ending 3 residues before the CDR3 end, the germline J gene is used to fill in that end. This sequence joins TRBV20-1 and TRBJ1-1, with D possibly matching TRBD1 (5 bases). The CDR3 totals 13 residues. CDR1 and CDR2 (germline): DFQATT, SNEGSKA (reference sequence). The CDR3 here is CSARDGMGPEAFF. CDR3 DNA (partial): TGCAGTGCTAGAGATGGTATGGGGCCAGAA.

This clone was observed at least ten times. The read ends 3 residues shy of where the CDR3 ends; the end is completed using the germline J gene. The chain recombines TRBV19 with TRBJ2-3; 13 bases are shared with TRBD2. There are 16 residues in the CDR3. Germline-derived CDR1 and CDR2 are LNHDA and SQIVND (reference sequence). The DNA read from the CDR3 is TGTGCCAGTAGTACCGCCGGGACTAGCGGGATTTCCCCG. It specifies CASSTAGTSGISP. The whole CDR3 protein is CASSTAGTSGISPQYF.

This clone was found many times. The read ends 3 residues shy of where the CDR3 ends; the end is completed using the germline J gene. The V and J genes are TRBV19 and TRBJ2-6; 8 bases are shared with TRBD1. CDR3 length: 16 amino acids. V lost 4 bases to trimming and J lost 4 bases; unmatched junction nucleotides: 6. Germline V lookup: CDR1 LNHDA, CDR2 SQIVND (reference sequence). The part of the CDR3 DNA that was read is TGTGCCAGTAGTAGCCAGGGGGCTGCCGGGGCCAACGTC. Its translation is CASSSQGAAGANV. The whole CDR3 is CASSSQGAAGANVLTF.